These 23 T cell receptor beta chains originate from one sample sequenced in a study of beta chain features in type 1 diabetes. Of the isolated RNA, all was reverse transcribed, and so the sequenced material was expressed TCRB transcripts. The data were produced by immunoSEQ multiplex PCR, yet TCRdb's version contains in-frame clones alone and is incomplete. Of about 340,000 clones listed, 7.5% to 9% are singletons. Sequencing was done on a sample of central memory CD4+ T cells from blood. These receptors were taken from a young woman in good health.

CDR3 residues: CSATGGAPYTF. For the CDR3, the DNA is TGCAGTGCCACGGGGGGGGCGCCGTACACCTTC. The V and J genes are TRBV20-1 and TRBJ1-2, with a tentative D call TRBD1 (6 bases). V gave up 6 bases and J gave up 11 bases, with 16 bases separating them. The CDR3 has 11 amino acids. In germline, CDR1 is DFQATT, CDR2 SNEGSKA (reference sequence).

This clone occurred a few times. This specimen includes other DNA sequences encoding the same CDR3. The chain carries TRBV19 and TRBJ2-3; D is uncertain. The CDR3 length is 13 residues. Germline V gene lookup returns CDR1 LNHDA and CDR2 SQIVND (reference sequence). The V end lost 6 bases, the J end lost 0 bases, and 7 bases lay between the germline ends. CDR3: CASRGLSTDTQYF. The CDR3 nucleotides read TGTGCCAGTAGGGGGTTAAGCACAGATACGCAGTATTTT.

This clone was observed a few times. The CDR3 nucleotides are TGTGCCAGCTCACCACCGGGGTTTAGCGGGCCAAGCACAGATACGCAGTATTTT. Protein sequence: CASSPPGFSGPSTDTQYF. The chain recombines TRBV18 with TRBJ2-3, with TRBD2 matching 7 bases. The CDR3 has 18 residues. V lost 0 bases, J lost 0 bases, and 9 bases stayed unmatched. Germline V gene lookup returns CDR1 KGHSH and CDR2 LQKENI.

This clone was counted many times. V is TRBV7-9 and J is TRBJ1-2; D might be TRBD1 (5 bases). Germline values: CDR1 SEHNR, CDR2 FQNEAQ (reference sequence). V was cut by 5 bases and J by 6 bases, with 7 bases left in between. The CDR3 has 11 residues. CDR3 protein: CASSIGDGYTF. The CDR3 DNA sequence: TGTGCCAGCAGCATAGGGGATGGCTACACCTTC.

V and J are TRBV10-3 and TRBJ1-2; 7 bases map to TRBD1. The junction had 2 bases not matched to a gene; V was cut back by 3 bases and J by 7 bases. Looked up from germline, CDR1 is ENHRY and CDR2 is SYGVKD. The CDR3 contains 12 residues. The CDR3 spells CAISDGTVGYTF. The CDR3 DNA follows: TGTGCCATCAGTGACGGGACAGTTGGCTACACCTTC.

This clone has only a few counts. The V gene is TRBV2, the J gene TRBJ1-2; 7 bases are a match to TRBD1. The CDR3 contains 14 residues. CDR1 and CDR2 (germline): SNHLY, FYNNEI. Unmatched junction bases numbered 15, after V lost 5 bases and J lost 12 bases. Here the CDR3 DNA reads TGTGCCAGCAGTCCGACGGGATCGACAGGGAATCACACCTTC. Translating gives CASSPTGSTGNHTF.

This clone has a handful of counts. The genes are TRBV28 and TRBJ1-4; possible D gene TRBD1, 6 bases. The germline CDR1 and CDR2 sequences are MDHEN and SYDVKM. The length of the CDR3 is 12 residues. V was pared by 7 bases and J by 7 bases, with 10 bases between. CDR3 sequence: CASTKGGEKLFF. In DNA, the CDR3 is TGTGCCAGCACCAAGGGGGGTGAAAAACTGTTTTTT.

CDR3: CASSMNTGTTETQYF. Here the CDR3 DNA reads TGTGCCAGCAGTATGAATACCGGGACTACAGAGACCCAGTACTTC. The chain uses TRBV2 and TRBJ2-5, with 7 bases fitting TRBD2. Germline trimming cut 5 bases from V and 4 bases from J; bases unmatched to any gene: 10. Germline V CDR1 and CDR2: SNHLY, FYNNEI. This CDR3 comprises 15 residues.

The chain has TRBV21-1 and TRBJ1-1; TRBD1 reflects the table's D call only, with no check against the DNA. TRBV21-1 is a documented pseudogene. CDR3 length: 17 residues. The CDR3 DNA sequence: TGTGCCAGCAGCAAAGATCGGACAGGGGGCCTGAACACTGAAGCTTTCTTT. This sequence encodes CASSKDRTGGLNTEAFF.

The chain recombines TRBV10-3 with TRBJ2-5; 12 nucleotides line up with TRBD2. The CDR3 extends over 18 amino acids. Looked up from germline, CDR1 is ENHRY and CDR2 is SYGVKD. V lost 2 bases and J lost 7; bases outside the gene matches: 14. The CDR3 reads CAISEGGLAGPEKGTQYF. The CDR3 nucleotides read TGTGCCATCAGTGAGGGGGGACTAGCGGGCCCGGAGAAGGGGACCCAGTACTTC.

Note on this clone: This may come from a read error, since a much larger clone is one base off. The genes are TRBV11-2 and TRBJ2-6; D is unclear. V lost 5 bases and J lost 0, with 5 bases in between. CDR3 length: 14 residues. Germline V gene lookup returns CDR1 SGHAT and CDR2 FQNNGV. The CDR3 spells CASSTPSGANVLTF. The CDR3 nucleotides are TGTGCCAGCAGCACCCCCTCTGGGGCCAACGTCCTGACTTTC.

The genes are TRBV19 and TRBJ1-2; 7 bases align to TRBD1. Unmatched junction bases numbered 6, after V lost 6 bases and J lost 2 bases. Per the germline V gene, CDR1 is LNHDA and CDR2 is SQIVND (reference sequence). The CDR3 has 14 residues. The CDR3 region has the DNA TGTGCCAGTAGGTCGACAGGGTACAACTATGGCTACACCTTC. As protein: CASRSTGYNYGYTF.

The chain has TRBV6-5 and TRBJ1-2; D is unclear. The V end was cut by 5 bases, the J end by 6 bases, with 13 bases between. The CDR3 is 13 amino acids. Germline CDR1 reads MNHEY; CDR2 reads SVGAGI. The CDR3 reads CASSRTDVDGYTF. The DNA for the CDR3 is TGTGCCAGCAGTCGGACGGACGTCGATGGCTACACCTTC.

This clone was recorded a few times. The chain links TRBV7-9 to TRBJ2-3, with TRBD2 identical over 9 bases. CDR3 length: 17 residues. Germline values: CDR1 SEHNR, CDR2 FQNEAQ (reference sequence). V dropped 3 bases and J dropped 1; count of bases not matched to a gene: 8. The CDR3 DNA is TGTGCCAGCAGCTTGGGTAGCGGGAGTATGGGCACAGATACGCAGTATTTT. As protein: CASSLGSGSMGTDTQYF.

This clone appeared a few times. The chain combines TRBV5-4 with TRBJ2-3; D is undetermined. Germline CDR1 reads SGHNT; CDR2 reads YYREEE (reference sequence). V lost 4 bases and J lost 5, with 8 bases in between. The CDR3 spans 12 residues. The CDR3 loop reads CASSETQDTQYF. CDR3 in DNA: TGTGCCAGCAGCGAAACGCAAGATACGCAGTATTTT.

V usage is TRBV6-5 and J usage is TRBJ2-7; no clear D. This CDR3 region has 15 residues. Looked up from germline, CDR1 is MNHEY and CDR2 is SVGAGI. V was clipped by 2 bases and J by 6 bases, with 17 bases between them. Written as DNA, the CDR3 is TGTGCCAGCAGTTACCGCGGCAGTCCCTCGGCCGAGCAGTACTTC. Its protein product is CASSYRGSPSAEQYF.

This clone was found a few times. The chain combines TRBV27 with TRBJ2-3; D is undetermined. This CDR3 is built from 14 residues. The V end lost 6 bases, the J end lost 6 bases, and 16 bases lay between the germline ends. CDR1 is MNHEY and CDR2 is SMNVEV in the germline V gene (reference sequence). CDR3: CASSPILAKDTQYF. CDR3 sequence (DNA): TGTGCCAGCAGCCCAATCTTGGCCAAGGATACGCAGTATTTT.

This clone showed up just a few times. CDR3 bases: TGTGCCAGCAGCCAAGTAGCGGGAATCACAGATACGCAGTATTTT. This translates into CASSQVAGITDTQYF. The V gene is TRBV4-2, the J gene TRBJ2-3, with 8 bases matching TRBD2. Germline V CDR1 and CDR2: LGHNA, YNFKEQ. With V trimmed by 1 base and J by 2 bases, 2 bases remained unmatched. CDR3 length: 15 amino acids.

The chain joins TRBV28 to TRBJ2-1; TRBD1 might be the D (7 bases). Trimming stripped 8 bases from V and 7 bases from J, with 12 bases between. Germline V gene data show CDR1 as MDHEN and CDR2 as SYDVKM. The CDR3 consists of 12 residues. The CDR3 coding sequence is TGTGCCAGCTCGACAGGGAGGAATGAGCAGTTCTTC. This codes for CASSTGRNEQFF.

This chain links TRBV29-1 with TRBJ2-1; D remains unclear. V was trimmed by 1 base and J by 4 bases, leaving 8 bases between them. Germline values: CDR1 SQVTM, CDR2 ANQGSEA. This CDR3 contains 13 residues. CDR3 coding DNA: TGCAGCGTTGAAGTAAGTCAGTACAATGAGCAGTTCTTC. Its protein product is CSVEVSQYNEQFF.

The chain links TRBV7-2 to TRBJ2-7, with 10 bases identical to TRBD2. V lost 5 bases, J lost 3 bases, and 7 bases stayed unmatched. The CDR3 runs to 15 residues. Germline V gene lookup returns CDR1 SGHTA and CDR2 FQGNSA. The CDR3 region is CASSPLAGAGYEQYF. The CDR3 DNA is TGTGCCAGCAGCCCTCTAGCGGGAGCGGGCTACGAGCAGTACTTC.

The chain couples TRBV28 to TRBJ1-4, with D perhaps TRBD1 (5 bases). Germline-derived CDR1 and CDR2 are MDHEN and SYDVKM. V was shortened by 3 bases and J by 1 base, with 15 bases between the two germline ends. The CDR3 has 17 amino acids. In nucleotides, the CDR3 is TGTGCCAGCAGTTTTGACAGATCTCTTCGAACTAATGAAAAACTGTTTTTT. It translates to CASSFDRSLRTNEKLFF. Drawing the rest from reference TRBV28 and TRBJ1-4, the complete variable domain is DVKVTQSSRYLVKRTGEKVFLECVQDMDHENMFWYRQDPGLGLRLIYFSYDVKMKEKGDIPEGYSVSREKKERFSLILESASTNQTSMYLCASSFDRSLRTNEKLFFGSGTQLSVL.

The chain uses TRBV11-3 and TRBJ2-2, with D perhaps TRBD2 (6 bases). The germline CDR1 and CDR2 sequences are SGHNT and YENEEA. Trimming pared 5 bases from V and 6 bases from J, leaving 16 bases between. The CDR3 has 15 residues. CDR3 residues: CASSPGTSHAGELFF. CDR3 in DNA: TGTGCCAGCAGCCCAGGTACTAGCCACGCCGGGGAGCTGTTTTTT.